This T cell receptor (beta chain) was sequenced in a study of Ad26.COV2.S vaccination and SARS-CoV-2 variants. Study summary: Sample donor was a member of the COV1001 Ad26.COV2.S trial arm.

Study observations and caveats: Breadth, reportedly substantial, characterized the spike-specific CD8+ and CD4+ T cell responses after vaccination.

After removal of 3 bases from V and 6 bases from J, the junction contained 11 bases not matched to a gene. CDR3 length: 14 amino acids. CDR1 and CDR2 (germline): GTSNPN, SVGIG (reference sequence). Treatment: over 15 received Ad26.COV2.S at low or high dose, single or two shots; several received placebo; per-sample allocation not given. Sampling occurred on day 63 after the first vaccine or placebo injection. Method: immunoSEQ multiplex PCR; TCRdb's copy keeps in-frame clones and lacks some. This table has around 300,000 clones, less than 90% appearing once. In the case of this clone: As yet, its antigen is unknown.

This chain links TRBV30 with TRBJ2-7; TRBD2 matches at 7 bases. This TCR came from a person aged 18 to 59 who received the Ad26.COV2.S COVID-19 vaccine or a placebo. The input for sequencing was peripheral blood, taken in a trial of Ad26.COV2.S vaccine versus placebo. The CDR3 loop is CAWSNGRSSGEQYF. As DNA, the CDR3 is TGTGCCTGGAGCAACGGGAGGTCCTCGGGCGAGCAGTACTTC.